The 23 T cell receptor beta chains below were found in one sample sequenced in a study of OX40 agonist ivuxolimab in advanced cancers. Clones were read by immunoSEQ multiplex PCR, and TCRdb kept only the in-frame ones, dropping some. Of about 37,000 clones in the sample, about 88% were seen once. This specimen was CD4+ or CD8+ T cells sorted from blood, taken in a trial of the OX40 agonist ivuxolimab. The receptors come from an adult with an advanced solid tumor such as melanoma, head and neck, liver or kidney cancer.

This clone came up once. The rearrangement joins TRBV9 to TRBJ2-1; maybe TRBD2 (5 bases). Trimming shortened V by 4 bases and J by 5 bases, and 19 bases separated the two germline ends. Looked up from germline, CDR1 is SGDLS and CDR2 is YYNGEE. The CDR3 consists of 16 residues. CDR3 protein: CASSPLLAVPHNEQFF. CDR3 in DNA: TGTGCCAGCAGCCCCTTGCTAGCAGTCCCCCACAATGAGCAGTTCTTC.

The CDR3 coding sequence is TGTGCCTGGAGTCCGGGACTAGACACAGATACGCAGTATTTT. It codes for CAWSPGLDTDTQYF. The rearrangement uses TRBV30 and TRBJ2-3; 8 bases map to TRBD2. J was trimmed by 2 bases and V by 2 bases; bases with no gene match: 3. From germline, CDR1 is GTSNPN and CDR2 SVGIG (reference sequence). This CDR3 region has 14 residues.

This CDR3 reads CASSAPRGGETQYF. CDR3 nucleotide sequence: TGTGCCAGCAGCGCCCCGAGGGGGGGAGAGACCCAGTACTTC. V usage is TRBV9 and J usage is TRBJ2-5; possibly TRBD2 for D (7 bases). CDR1 SGDLS and CDR2 YYNGEE come from the germline V gene. V lost 3 bases and J 4 bases, leaving 13 bases between the germline ends. This CDR3 has 14 residues. The complete variable domain, with remaining parts taken from reference TRBV9 and TRBJ2-5, reads DSGVTQTPKHLITATGQRVTLRCSPRSGDLSVYWYQQSLDQGLQFLIQYYNGEERAKGNILERFSAQQFPDLHSELNLSSLELGDSALYFCASSAPRGGETQYFGPGTRLLVL.

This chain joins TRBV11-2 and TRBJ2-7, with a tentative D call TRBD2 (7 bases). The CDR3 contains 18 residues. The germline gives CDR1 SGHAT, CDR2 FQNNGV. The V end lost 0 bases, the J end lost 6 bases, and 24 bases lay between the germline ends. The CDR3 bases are TGTGCCAGCAGCTTAGATCAGTGGGGGCACGCGGCGGGGGCCGAGCAGTACTTC. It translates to CASSLDQWGHAAGAEQYF.

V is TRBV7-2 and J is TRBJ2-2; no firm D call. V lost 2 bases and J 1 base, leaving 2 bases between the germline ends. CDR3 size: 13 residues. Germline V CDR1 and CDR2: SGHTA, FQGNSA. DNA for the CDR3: TGTGCCAGCAGCTTACTGAACACCGGGGAGCTGTTTTTT. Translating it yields CASSLLNTGELFF.

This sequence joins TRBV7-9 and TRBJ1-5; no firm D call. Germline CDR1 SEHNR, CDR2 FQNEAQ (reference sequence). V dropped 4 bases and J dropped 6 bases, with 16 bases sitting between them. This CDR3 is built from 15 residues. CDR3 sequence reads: CASSSSSALGQPQHF. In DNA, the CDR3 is TGTGCCAGCAGCTCTAGTTCGGCGTTGGGTCAGCCCCAGCATTTT.

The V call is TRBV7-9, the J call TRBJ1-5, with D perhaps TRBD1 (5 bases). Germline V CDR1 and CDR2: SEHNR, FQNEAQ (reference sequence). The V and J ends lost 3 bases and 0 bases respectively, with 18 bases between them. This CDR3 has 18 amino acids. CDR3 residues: CASSLEYWDGNSNQPQHF. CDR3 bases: TGTGCCAGCAGCTTGGAATACTGGGACGGAAATAGCAATCAGCCCCAGCATTTT. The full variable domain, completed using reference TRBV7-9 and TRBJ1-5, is DTGVSQNPRHKITKRGQNVTFRCDPISEHNRLYWYRQTLGQGPEFLTYFQNEAQLEKSRLLSDRFSAERPKGSFSTLEIQRTEQGDSAMYLCASSLEYWDGNSNQPQHFGDGTRLSIL.

CDR3 residues: CASTEMPGRRNTEAFF. The DNA of the CDR3 is TGTGCCAGTACAGAGATGCCGGGACGTAGGAACACTGAAGCTTTCTTT. The gene calls are TRBV19 and TRBJ1-1; D possibly corresponds to TRBD1 (5 bases). Deletions cut 7 bases from V and 1 base from J, with 19 bases between. CDR3 length equals 16 residues. Germline lookup yields CDR1 LNHDA and CDR2 SQIVND (reference sequence).

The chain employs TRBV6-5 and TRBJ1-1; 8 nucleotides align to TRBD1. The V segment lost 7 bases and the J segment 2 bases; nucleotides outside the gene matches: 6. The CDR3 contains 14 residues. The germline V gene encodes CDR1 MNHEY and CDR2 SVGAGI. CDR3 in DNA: TGTGCCAGCACCGTCAGGGGGCCTAACACTGAAGCTTTCTTT. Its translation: CASTVRGPNTEAFF.

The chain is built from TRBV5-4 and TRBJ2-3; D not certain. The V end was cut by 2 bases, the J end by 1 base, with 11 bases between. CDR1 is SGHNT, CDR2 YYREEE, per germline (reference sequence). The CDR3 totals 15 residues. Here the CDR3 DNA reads TGTGCCAGCAGCTTCGACTCGGCGGGCACAGATACGCAGTATTTT. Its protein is CASSFDSAGTDTQYF.

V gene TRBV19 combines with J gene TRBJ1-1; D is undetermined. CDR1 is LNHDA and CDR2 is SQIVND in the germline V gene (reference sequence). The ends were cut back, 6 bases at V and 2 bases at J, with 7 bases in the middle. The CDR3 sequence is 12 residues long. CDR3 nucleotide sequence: TGTGCCAGTAGCTGGACTAACACTGAAGCTTTCTTT. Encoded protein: CASSWTNTEAFF.

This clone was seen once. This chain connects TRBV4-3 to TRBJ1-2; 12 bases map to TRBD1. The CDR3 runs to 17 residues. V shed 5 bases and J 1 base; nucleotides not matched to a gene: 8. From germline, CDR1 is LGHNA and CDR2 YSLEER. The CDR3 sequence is CASSYGTGGSFNYGYTF. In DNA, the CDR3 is TGCGCCAGCAGCTACGGGACAGGGGGCTCCTTTAACTATGGCTACACCTTC.

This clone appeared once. DNA of the CDR3: TGTGCCAGCAGCGTGACTAGCGGGGGAGCTACAGATACGCAGTATTTT. Its protein product is CASSVTSGGATDTQYF. The gene calls are TRBV9 and TRBJ2-3; TRBD2 aligns across 12 bases. From germline, CDR1 is SGDLS and CDR2 YYNGEE. CDR3 size: 16 residues. V lost 2 bases to trimming and J lost 3 bases; unmatched junction nucleotides: 4.

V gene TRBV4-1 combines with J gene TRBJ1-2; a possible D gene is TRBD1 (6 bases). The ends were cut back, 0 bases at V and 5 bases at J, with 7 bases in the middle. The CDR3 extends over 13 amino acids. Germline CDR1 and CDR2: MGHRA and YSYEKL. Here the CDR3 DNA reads TGCGCCAGCAGCCAAGATAGGGGGTATGGCTACACCTTC. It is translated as CASSQDRGYGYTF.

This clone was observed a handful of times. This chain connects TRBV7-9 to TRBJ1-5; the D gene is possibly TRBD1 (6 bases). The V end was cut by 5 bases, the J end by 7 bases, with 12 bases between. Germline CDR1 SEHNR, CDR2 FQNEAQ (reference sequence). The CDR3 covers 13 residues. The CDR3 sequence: CASSPGGIQPQHF. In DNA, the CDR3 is TGTGCCAGCAGCCCCGGGGGCATCCAGCCCCAGCATTTT.

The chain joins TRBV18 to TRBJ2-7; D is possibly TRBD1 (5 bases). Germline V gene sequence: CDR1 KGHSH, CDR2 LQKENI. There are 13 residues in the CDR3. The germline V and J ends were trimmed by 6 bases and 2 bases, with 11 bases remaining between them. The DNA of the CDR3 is TGTGCCAGCTCCCTGGACATGACCTACGAGCAGTACTTC. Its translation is CASSLDMTYEQYF.

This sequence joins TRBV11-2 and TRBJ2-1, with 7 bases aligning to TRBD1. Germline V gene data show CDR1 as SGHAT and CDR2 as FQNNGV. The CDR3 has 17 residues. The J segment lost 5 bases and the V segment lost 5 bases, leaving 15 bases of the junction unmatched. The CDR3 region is CASSQRGPYSINNEQFF. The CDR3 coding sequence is TGTGCCAGCAGCCAGAGGGGGCCGTACAGCATTAACAATGAGCAGTTCTTC.

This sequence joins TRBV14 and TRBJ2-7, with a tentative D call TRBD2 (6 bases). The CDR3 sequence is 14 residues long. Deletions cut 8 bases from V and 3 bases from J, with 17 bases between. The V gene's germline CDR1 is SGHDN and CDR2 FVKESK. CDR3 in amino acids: CASSPTQGGYEQYF. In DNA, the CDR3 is TGTGCCAGCTCGCCCACGCAGGGAGGCTACGAGCAGTACTTC.

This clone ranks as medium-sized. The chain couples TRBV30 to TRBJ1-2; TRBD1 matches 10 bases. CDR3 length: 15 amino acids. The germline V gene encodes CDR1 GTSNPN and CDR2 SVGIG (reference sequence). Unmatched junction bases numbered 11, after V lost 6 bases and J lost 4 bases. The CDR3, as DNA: TGTGCCTGCAGCCCGGCGGGACAGGGGTCCTATGGCTACACCTTC. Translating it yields CACSPAGQGSYGYTF.

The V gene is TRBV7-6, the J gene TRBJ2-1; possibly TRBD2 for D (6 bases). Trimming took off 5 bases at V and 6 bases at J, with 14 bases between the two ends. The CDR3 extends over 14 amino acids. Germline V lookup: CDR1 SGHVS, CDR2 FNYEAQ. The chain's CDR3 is CASSRFSGSNEQFF. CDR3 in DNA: TGTGCCAGCAGCCGCTTTTCCGGGAGCAATGAGCAGTTCTTC.

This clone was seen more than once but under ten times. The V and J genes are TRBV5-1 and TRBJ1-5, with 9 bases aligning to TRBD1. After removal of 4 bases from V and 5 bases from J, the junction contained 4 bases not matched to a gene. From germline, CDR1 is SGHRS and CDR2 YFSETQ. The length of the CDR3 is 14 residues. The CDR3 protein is CASSLGQGDQPQHF. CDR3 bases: TGCGCCAGCAGCCTGGGACAGGGAGATCAGCCCCAGCATTTT.

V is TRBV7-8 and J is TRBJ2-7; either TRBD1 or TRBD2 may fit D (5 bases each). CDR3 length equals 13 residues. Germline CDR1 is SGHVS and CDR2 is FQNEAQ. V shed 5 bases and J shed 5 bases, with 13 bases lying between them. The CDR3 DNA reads TGTGCCAGCAGCCCGGCTTGGGGGAACGAGCAGTACTTC. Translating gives CASSPAWGNEQYF.

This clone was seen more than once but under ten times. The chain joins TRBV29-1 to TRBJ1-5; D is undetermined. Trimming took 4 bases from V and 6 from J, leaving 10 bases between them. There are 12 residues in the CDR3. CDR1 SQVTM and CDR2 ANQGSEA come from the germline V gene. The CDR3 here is CSVGEGVQPQHF. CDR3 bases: TGCAGCGTTGGAGAGGGTGTTCAGCCCCAGCATTTT. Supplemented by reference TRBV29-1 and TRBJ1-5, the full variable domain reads SAVISQKPSRDICQRGTSLTIQCQVDSQVTMMFWYRQQPGQSLTLIATANQGSEATYESGFVIDKFPISRPNLTFSTLTVSNMSPEDSSIYLCSVGEGVQPQHFGDGTRLSIL.